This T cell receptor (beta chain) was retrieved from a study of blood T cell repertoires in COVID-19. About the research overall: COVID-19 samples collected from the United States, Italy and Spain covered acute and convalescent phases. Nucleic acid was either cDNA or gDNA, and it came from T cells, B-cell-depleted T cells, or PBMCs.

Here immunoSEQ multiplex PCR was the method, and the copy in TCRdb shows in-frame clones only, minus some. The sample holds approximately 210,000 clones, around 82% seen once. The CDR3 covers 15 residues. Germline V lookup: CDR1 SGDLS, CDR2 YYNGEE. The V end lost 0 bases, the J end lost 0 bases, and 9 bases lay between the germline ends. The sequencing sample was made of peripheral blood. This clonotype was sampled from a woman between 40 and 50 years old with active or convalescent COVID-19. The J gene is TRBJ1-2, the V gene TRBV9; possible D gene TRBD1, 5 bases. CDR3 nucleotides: TGTGCCAGCAGCGTAGAAGGGGAAGCTAACTATGGCTACACCTTC. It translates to CASSVEGEANYGYTF.